These T cell receptor beta chains were read from a single sample in a study of cytomegalovirus exposure and HLA in healthy donors. The data were produced by immunoSEQ multiplex PCR, yet TCRdb's version contains in-frame clones alone and is incomplete. This table holds about 140,000 clones, about 90% found once. The sample consisted of PBMCs. The source of these receptors is a man in his late teens or twenties in good health and CMV-seronegative. Both conserved end residues are part of each CDR3. Fields, in order: D gene, clone size, V gene, J gene, CDR3 DNA, CDR3 protein. D genes are given only for firm matches. Rows give clone size only sometimes, using once, few, many, or a class for an expanded clone.

d_call: -; clone_size: -; v_call: TRBV29-1; j_call: TRBJ2-3; cdr3_nt: TGCAGCGTTAAAGGGACTCCCCTCACAGATACGCAGTATTTT; cdr3_aa: CSVKGTPLTDTQYF
d_call: TRBD1; clone_size: -; v_call: TRBV11-2; j_call: TRBJ2-3; cdr3_nt: TGTGCCAGCAGAGTGCCGGGACAGAACACAGATACGCAGTATTTT; cdr3_aa: CASRVPGQNTDTQYF
d_call: -; clone_size: -; v_call: TRBV19; j_call: TRBJ2-7; cdr3_nt: TGTGCCAGTAGTATCATGGGTGACTTAACTTACTACGAGCAGTACTTC; cdr3_aa: CASSIMGDLTYYEQYF
d_call: TRBD1; clone_size: -; v_call: TRBV5-1; j_call: TRBJ2-1; cdr3_nt: TGCGCCAGCAGCTTGGGACAGGGGGCTCACAATGAGCAGTTCTTC; cdr3_aa: CASSLGQGAHNEQFF
d_call: TRBD1; clone_size: -; v_call: TRBV19; j_call: TRBJ1-5; cdr3_nt: TGTGCCAGTACCTGGGAGGCGACAGGGGCCCTATTTCCCCAGCATTTT; cdr3_aa: CASTWEATGALFPQHF
d_call: TRBD1; clone_size: -; v_call: TRBV14; j_call: TRBJ1-5; cdr3_nt: TGTGCCAGCAGCCTTCTGCGGGACAGGGAGGCTCAGCCCCAGCATTTT; cdr3_aa: CASSLLRDREAQPQHF
d_call: TRBD2; clone_size: -; v_call: TRBV7-9; j_call: TRBJ2-1; cdr3_nt: TGTGCCAGCAGCTTAGGGACTAGCTTCAACGAGCAGTTCTTC; cdr3_aa: CASSLGTSFNEQFF
d_call: TRBD1; clone_size: -; v_call: TRBV28; j_call: TRBJ2-4; cdr3_nt: TGTGCCAGCAGACTGGACAGGGCTAGGATGGCCAAAAACATTCAGTACTTC; cdr3_aa: CASRLDRARMAKNIQYF
d_call: -; clone_size: few; v_call: TRBV5-1; j_call: TRBJ2-5; cdr3_nt: TGCGCCAGCAGCTTGGGTGGGGGGACCCAAGAGACCCAGTACTTC; cdr3_aa: CASSLGGGTQETQYF
d_call: -; clone_size: -; v_call: TRBV6-1; j_call: TRBJ1-5; cdr3_nt: TGTGCCAGCAGACCCACACCCAATGCTAATCAGCCCCAGCATTTT; cdr3_aa: CASRPTPNANQPQHF
d_call: -; clone_size: -; v_call: TRBV6-1; j_call: TRBJ1-2; cdr3_nt: TGTGCCAGCAGTGAATTCGTCAGGGGCTATGGCTACACCTTC; cdr3_aa: CASSEFVRGYGYTF
d_call: TRBD2; clone_size: -; v_call: TRBV6-6; j_call: TRBJ2-5; cdr3_nt: TGTGCCAGCAGTTACCTAGCGGGAGGGGAAGAGACCCAGTACTTC; cdr3_aa: CASSYLAGGEETQYF
d_call: TRBD1; clone_size: few; v_call: TRBV7-8; j_call: TRBJ1-5; cdr3_nt: TGTGCCAGCAGTTATAGTGGGCAAGGACAGGGGGCACTTAGCAATCAGCCCCAGCATTTT; cdr3_aa: CASSYSGQGQGALSNQPQHF
d_call: TRBD2; clone_size: -; v_call: TRBV13; j_call: TRBJ2-7; cdr3_nt: TGTGCCAGCAGCTTGCGGGGGAGGATGGAGCAGTACTTC; cdr3_aa: CASSLRGRMEQYF
d_call: TRBD2; clone_size: -; v_call: TRBV5-1; j_call: TRBJ2-1; cdr3_nt: TGCGCCAGCAGCTTGAGTGCTAGCGGGAGAGATGAGCAGTTCTTC; cdr3_aa: CASSLSASGRDEQFF
d_call: -; clone_size: -; v_call: TRBV25-1; j_call: TRBJ2-1; cdr3_nt: TGTGCCAGCGTCAAGGGAGGTGGGATTTACAATGAGCAGTTCTTC; cdr3_aa: CASVKGGGIYNEQFF
d_call: TRBD1; clone_size: -; v_call: TRBV6-1; j_call: TRBJ2-7; cdr3_nt: TGTGCCAGCAGTGGACAGGGGGGGACGGGCCGGGTCTTTCACGAGCAGTACTTC; cdr3_aa: CASSGQGGTGRVFHEQYF
d_call: TRBD1; clone_size: -; v_call: TRBV7-9; j_call: TRBJ1-1; cdr3_nt: TGTGCCAGCAGCTCTGACAGGGGCACTGAAGCTTTCTTT; cdr3_aa: CASSSDRGTEAFF
d_call: TRBD1; clone_size: -; v_call: TRBV5-1; j_call: TRBJ2-1; cdr3_nt: TGCGCCAGCAGCCTCCGACAGGGCAATGAGCAGTTCTTC; cdr3_aa: CASSLRQGNEQFF
d_call: -; clone_size: -; v_call: TRBV6-1; j_call: TRBJ2-3; cdr3_nt: TGTGCCAGCAGTGATAGAAGGGGGAACACAGATACGCAGTATTTT; cdr3_aa: CASSDRRGNTDTQYF
d_call: -; clone_size: -; v_call: TRBV7-9; j_call: TRBJ2-1; cdr3_nt: TGTGCCAGCAGCGCCGACCGGGTGGATGAGCAGTTCTTC; cdr3_aa: CASSADRVDEQFF
d_call: -; clone_size: -; v_call: TRBV6-6; j_call: TRBJ2-7; cdr3_nt: TGTGCCAGCAGCCACGATGCAGGGGCGCGATCCTACGAGCAGTACTTC; cdr3_aa: CASSHDAGARSYEQYF
d_call: TRBD2; clone_size: -; v_call: TRBV4-3; j_call: TRBJ2-7; cdr3_nt: TGCGCCAGCAGCCTAGACTTAGCGGGAGGCCAACCCTACGAGCAGTACTTC; cdr3_aa: CASSLDLAGGQPYEQYF
d_call: -; clone_size: -; v_call: TRBV27; j_call: TRBJ2-5; cdr3_nt: TGTGCCAGCATCCCTGCGGGCGAACAAGAGACCCAGTACTTC; cdr3_aa: CASIPAGEQETQYF
d_call: -; clone_size: -; v_call: TRBV10-3; j_call: TRBJ1-6; cdr3_nt: TGTGCCATCCGTGGTCTGAATTCACCCCTCCACTTT; cdr3_aa: CAIRGLNSPLHF
d_call: -; clone_size: -; v_call: TRBV7-2; j_call: TRBJ2-1; cdr3_nt: TGTGCCAGCAGCCCTAGCAGATCCAATGAGCAGTTCTTC; cdr3_aa: CASSPSRSNEQFF
d_call: TRBD2; clone_size: -; v_call: TRBV19; j_call: TRBJ2-5; cdr3_nt: TGTGCCAGTAGTATCCCGGGAGGATGGGAGACCCAGTACTTC; cdr3_aa: CASSIPGGWETQYF
d_call: -; clone_size: few; v_call: TRBV9; j_call: TRBJ1-1; cdr3_nt: TGTGCCAGCAGCGGTGGGACATTCACTGAAGCTTTCTTT; cdr3_aa: CASSGGTFTEAFF
d_call: -; clone_size: -; v_call: TRBV6-1; j_call: TRBJ1-5; cdr3_nt: TGTGCCAGCAGTGCCCCGACAGATAGCAATCAGCCCCAGCATTTT; cdr3_aa: CASSAPTDSNQPQHF
d_call: -; clone_size: -; v_call: TRBV14; j_call: TRBJ1-5; cdr3_nt: TGTGCCAGCAGCCAACCTAGAGAGGCTCAGCCCCAGCATTTT; cdr3_aa: CASSQPREAQPQHF
d_call: TRBD1; clone_size: -; v_call: TRBV19; j_call: TRBJ1-2; cdr3_nt: TGTGCCAGTAGTTCCGGGACAGGGGGCGCAGGTGGCTACACCTTC; cdr3_aa: CASSSGTGGAGGYTF
d_call: -; clone_size: -; v_call: TRBV27; j_call: TRBJ2-7; cdr3_nt: TGTGCCAGCAGTTTATCCCGTGACAGGCCCGACGAGCAGTACTTC; cdr3_aa: CASSLSRDRPDEQYF
d_call: TRBD1; clone_size: -; v_call: TRBV11-2; j_call: TRBJ1-5; cdr3_nt: TGTGCCAGCAGCTTTGGGACAGGGGACCAGCCCCAGCATTTT; cdr3_aa: CASSFGTGDQPQHF
d_call: TRBD2; clone_size: -; v_call: TRBV4-3; j_call: TRBJ2-7; cdr3_nt: TGCGCCAGCAGCCAGGGGACTAGCGGGTACGAGCAGTACTTC; cdr3_aa: CASSQGTSGYEQYF
d_call: -; clone_size: -; v_call: TRBV27; j_call: TRBJ1-2; cdr3_nt: TGTGCCAGCAGCTTGGGACAATCCTATGGCTACACCTTC; cdr3_aa: CASSLGQSYGYTF
d_call: TRBD1; clone_size: -; v_call: TRBV19; j_call: TRBJ1-2; cdr3_nt: TGTGCCAGTAGTAACAGGGGGTACTATGGCTACACCTTC; cdr3_aa: CASSNRGYYGYTF
d_call: TRBD1; clone_size: -; v_call: TRBV6-5; j_call: TRBJ1-5; cdr3_nt: TGTGCCAGCAGTTTCGGACAGGGGTTTAGGCCCCAGCATTTT; cdr3_aa: CASSFGQGFRPQHF
d_call: TRBD1; clone_size: few; v_call: TRBV6-4; j_call: TRBJ2-4; cdr3_nt: TGTGCCAGCAGTGGGGACAGGAGGCCATATCAGTACTTC; cdr3_aa: CASSGDRRPYQYF
d_call: TRBD1; clone_size: -; v_call: TRBV4-1; j_call: TRBJ2-2; cdr3_nt: TGCGCCAGCAGCCCGGGACAGATGAACACCGGGGAGCTGTTTTTT; cdr3_aa: CASSPGQMNTGELFF
d_call: -; clone_size: -; v_call: TRBV10-3; j_call: TRBJ2-1; cdr3_nt: TGTGCCATCAGTGACAGCCGGGAACCTTACAATGAGCAGTTCTTC; cdr3_aa: CAISDSREPYNEQFF
d_call: -; clone_size: -; v_call: TRBV5-4; j_call: TRBJ2-5; cdr3_nt: TGTGCCAGCACCGACTCTCAAGAGACCCAGTACTTC; cdr3_aa: CASTDSQETQYF
d_call: -; clone_size: once; v_call: TRBV2; j_call: TRBJ2-5; cdr3_nt: TGTGCCAGCAGTGCCGGTGGAGAAGAGACCCAGTACTTC; cdr3_aa: CASSAGGEETQYF